This is a list of T cell receptor beta chains from one sample in a study of blood T cell repertoires in COVID-19. Data came from immunoSEQ multiplex PCR; TCRdb stores just in-frame clones and leaves some out. The table lists about 200,000 clones, around nine tenths of them singletons. The sample taken for sequencing was peripheral blood. These receptors came from a man in his fifties with COVID-19, enrolled during active disease. Each CDR3 is given without its conserved first and last residue.

V gene: TRBV3-1/TRBV3-2
CDR3 protein: ASSPWTDTGELF

V gene: TRBV27
CDR3 protein: ASTPSARGDTQY

V gene: TRBV7-9
CDR3 protein: ASSFSPGENQPQH

V gene: TRBV12-3/TRBV12-4
CDR3 protein: ASTRQAYTEAF

V gene: TRBV27
CDR3 protein: ASTFPGSTDTQY

V gene: TRBV2
CDR3 protein: ASSALAGGHNEQF

V gene: TRBV7-6
CDR3 protein: ASSQRRGGGVQETQY

V gene: TRBV7-2
CDR3 protein: ASSSNSGQGAYNEQF

V gene: TRBV7-2
CDR3 protein: ASSFREVLPGELF

V gene: TRBV18
CDR3 protein: ASSPLIRTGGSYEQY

V gene: TRBV6-5
CDR3 protein: ASSYQIDRAGYGYT

V gene: TRBV9
CDR3 protein: ASSPWGRGVNQPQH

V gene: TRBV12-3/TRBV12-4
CDR3 protein: ASSLVLDKEAF

V gene: TRBV4-1
CDR3 protein: ASSRDRGTDTQY

V gene: TRBV21-1
CDR3 protein: ASSKGGQPFQPQH

V gene: TRBV25-1
CDR3 protein: ASSEWGGLAKNIQY

V gene: TRBV7-8
CDR3 protein: ASKLEGQTTTGEKLF

V gene: TRBV6-1
CDR3 protein: ASSDRTGGNNEQF

V gene: TRBV6-1
CDR3 protein: ASSEAGQEFEAF

V gene: TRBV6-6
CDR3 protein: ASSPLAGGLKRYNEQF

V gene: TRBV5-5
CDR3 protein: ASSLVTDQPQH

V gene: TRBV9
CDR3 protein: ASSVAVSGANVLT

V gene: TRBV11-3
CDR3 protein: ASSGQCSVDTQY

V gene: TRBV3-1/TRBV3-2
CDR3 protein: ASSPTSGRAGETQY

V gene: TRBV9
CDR3 protein: ASSVAKQGAGLAKNIQY

V gene: TRBV5-6
CDR3 protein: ASSLAGSSYEQY

V gene: TRBV24-1
CDR3 protein: ATSDRAGGNTGELF

V gene: TRBV30
CDR3 protein: AWFAGFSNTGELF

V gene: TRBV7-9
CDR3 protein: ASISSRNTEAF

V gene: TRBV5-4
CDR3 protein: ASSETGLDTQY

V gene: TRBV18
CDR3 protein: ASSPRQDNTEAF

V gene: TRBV5-1
CDR3 protein: ASSWADTGELF

V gene: TRBV7-2
CDR3 protein: ASSLAPRDAYEQY

V gene: TRBV5-1
CDR3 protein: ASSLAPRGGHNEQF

V gene: TRBV7-2
CDR3 protein: ASSFTAGETEAF

V gene: TRBV7-8
CDR3 protein: ASSLVFGGGRATSNEQF

V gene: TRBV24-1
CDR3 protein: ATSASDKGTGGQY

V gene: TRBV9
CDR3 protein: ASSVGSYNEKLF

V gene: TRBV6-5
CDR3 protein: AVSRHDNSPLH

V gene: TRBV4-2
CDR3 protein: ASSQGAGPLGELF

V gene: TRBV14
CDR3 protein: ASSQVLGGNEQF

V gene: TRBV27
CDR3 protein: ASSLNRQGWREQY

V gene: TRBV5-1
CDR3 protein: ASSRPVGTANTEAF

V gene: TRBV7-3
CDR3 protein: ASSRGQATEAF

V gene: TRBV6-5
CDR3 protein: ASSRAREAGYT

V gene: TRBV7-8
CDR3 protein: ASTTGGGTYEQY

V gene: TRBV18
CDR3 protein: ASSAGTGTYNEQF

V gene: TRBV12-3/TRBV12-4
CDR3 protein: ASSTLSDQPQH

V gene: TRBV7-3
CDR3 protein: ASSLTGGGPYEQY

V gene: TRBV6-2/TRBV6-3
CDR3 protein: ASSSSAGQETQY

V gene: TRBV6-5
CDR3 protein: ASNKQGNNSPLH

V gene: TRBV6-4
CDR3 protein: ASSGQGGDTQY

V gene: TRBV5-1
CDR3 protein: ASSLQVDYGYT

V gene: TRBV2
CDR3 protein: ASSRDRGREQY

V gene: TRBV5-4
CDR3 protein: ASSLSGQGVEQY